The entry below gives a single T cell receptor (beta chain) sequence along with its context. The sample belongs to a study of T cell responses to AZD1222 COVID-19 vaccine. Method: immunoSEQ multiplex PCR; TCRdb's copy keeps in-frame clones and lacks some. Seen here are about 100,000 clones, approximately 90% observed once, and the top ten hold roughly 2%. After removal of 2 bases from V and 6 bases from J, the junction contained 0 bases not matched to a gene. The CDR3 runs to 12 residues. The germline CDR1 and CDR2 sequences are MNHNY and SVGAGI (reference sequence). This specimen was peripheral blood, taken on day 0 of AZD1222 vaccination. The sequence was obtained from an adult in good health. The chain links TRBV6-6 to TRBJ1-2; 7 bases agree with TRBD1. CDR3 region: CASSYGTDGYTF. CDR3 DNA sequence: TGTGCCAGCAGTTACGGGACAGATGGCTACACCTTC.